This T cell receptor beta chain was identified during a study of blood T cell repertoires in COVID-19. The protocol was immunoSEQ multiplex PCR, while the TCRdb copy is restricted to in-frame clones and leaves out a portion. The sample yields about 280,000 clones, about nine tenths seen once. This CDR3 has 13 amino acids. Germline V gene lookup returns CDR1 ENHRY and CDR2 SYGVKD. V shed 3 bases and J shed 3 bases, with 9 bases lying between them. The source material was peripheral blood. The chain carries TRBV10-3 and TRBJ2-7; a possible D gene is TRBD2 (5 bases). This clonotype was obtained from a woman younger than 45 with COVID-19, enrolled during active disease. CDR3 DNA: TGTGCCATCAGTGACTGGAGCGGCTACGAGCAGTACTTC. This translates into CAISDWSGYEQYF.